Listed below are T cell receptor beta chains from one sample, sequenced in a study of beta chain features in type 1 diabetes. The repertoire was sequenced with immunoSEQ multiplex PCR; TCRdb's copy has only in-frame clones and lacks some. The sample holds fewer than 400,000 clones; about a tenth are singletons and the top ten take less than 1.2%. Sequencing was carried out using central memory CD4+ T cells from blood. The receptors derive from a man younger than 40 with type 1 diabetes. Each CDR3 is given with its conserved first and last residue. The D gene is left open where the match is weak. Some rows mark clone size as missing; the rest say once, few, many or name a class of expanded clone.

>.|13|.|TRBV2|TRBJ2-3
CASRGDNTDTQYF
TGTGCCAGCAGAGGGGACAACACAGATACGCAGTATTTT
>few|15|TRBD2|TRBV18|TRBJ2-7
CASSTGLAGAYEQYF
TGTGCCAGCTCAACAGGACTAGCGGGGGCCTACGAGCAGTACTTC
>.|15|.|TRBV27|TRBJ2-6
CASSLRLAGANVLTF
TGTGCCAGCAGTTTAAGGCTGGCTGGGGCCAACGTCCTGACTTTC
>few|13|.|TRBV25-1|TRBJ1-4
CASTHGGGEKLFF
TGTGCCAGCACGCACGGGGGCGGTGAAAAACTGTTTTTT
>.|15|TRBD1|TRBV28|TRBJ2-5
CASSLETGTGGTQYF
TGTGCCAGCAGTTTAGAGACCGGGACAGGGGGTACCCAGTACTTC
>.|13|.|TRBV10-3|TRBJ1-2
CAISEDRDDGYTF
TGTGCCATCAGTGAGGACAGAGATGATGGCTACACCTTC
>many|15|.|TRBV28|TRBJ2-1
CASSLQGSEYNEQFF
TGTGCCAGCAGTTTGCAGGGGAGTGAGTACAATGAGCAGTTCTTC
>.|14|.|TRBV7-9|TRBJ2-5
CASSSGGREETQYF
TGTGCCAGCAGCTCTGGGGGCCGAGAAGAGACCCAGTACTTC
>few|14|.|TRBV7-2|TRBJ2-7
CASSLGPQTYEQYF
TGTGCCAGCAGCTTAGGTCCACAGACCTACGAGCAGTACTTC
>many|17|TRBD1|TRBV11-2|TRBJ2-7
CASRHTQVQDRGHEQYF
TGTGCCAGCAGACATACACAGGTCCAGGACAGGGGCCACGAGCAGTACTTC
>.|13|.|TRBV29-1|TRBJ2-6
CSVGVSGANVLTF
TGCAGCGTTGGTGTCTCTGGGGCCAACGTCCTGACTTTC
>many|16|TRBD2|TRBV7-2|TRBJ2-1
CASSLHGGVTYNEQFF
TGTGCCAGCAGCTTACACGGGGGGGTTACCTACAATGAGCAGTTCTTC
>few|16|TRBD1|TRBV9|TRBJ2-3
CASSKGSGTGTDTQYF
TGTGCCAGCAGCAAGGGTTCCGGGACAGGGACAGATACGCAGTATTTT
>.|14|.|TRBV7-2|TRBJ2-3
CASSLNWGQDTQYF
TGTGCCAGCAGCTTGAACTGGGGCCAGGATACGCAGTATTTT
>many|15|.|TRBV5-1|TRBJ2-7
CASSSSPGSSYEQYF
TGCGCCAGCAGCAGTTCGCCAGGGAGCTCCTACGAGCAGTACTTC
>.|15|TRBD1|TRBV4-3|TRBJ1-4
CASSRGQGANEKLFF
TGCGCCAGCAGCCGAGGACAGGGAGCTAATGAAAAACTGTTTTTT
>.|15|.|TRBV5-1|TRBJ1-1
CASSSGTGMNTEAFF
TGCGCCAGCAGCTCGGGGACCGGTATGAACACTGAAGCTTTCTTT
>few|11|.|TRBV2|TRBJ1-5
CASSFPGPQHF
TGTGCCAGCAGTTTCCCAGGGCCCCAGCATTTT
>.|16|TRBD1|TRBV7-8|TRBJ2-7
CASSLARDRVMGEQYF
TGTGCCAGCAGCTTAGCTAGGGACAGGGTGATGGGCGAGCAGTACTTC
>.|12|TRBD1|TRBV6-5|TRBJ2-7
CATRTGGDEQYF
TGTGCCACTCGGACAGGGGGGGACGAGCAGTACTTC
>.|15|.|TRBV18|TRBJ2-3
CASSPVASAADTQYF
TGTGCCAGCTCCCCGGTGGCAAGTGCTGCAGATACGCAGTATTTT
>.|15|TRBD1|TRBV28|TRBJ2-1
CASSLGTGRYNEQFF
TGTGCCAGCAGTTTGGGGACAGGGAGATACAATGAGCAGTTCTTC
>few|13|TRBD1|TRBV29-1|TRBJ1-2
CSVEAGTGYGYTF
TGCAGCGTTGAAGCCGGGACAGGCTATGGCTACACCTTC
>.|15|TRBD1|TRBV15|TRBJ1-1
CATSSKYRGGTEAFF
TGTGCCACCAGCAGTAAATACAGGGGTGGCACTGAAGCTTTCTTT
>.|15|TRBD1|TRBV5-1|TRBJ1-1
CASSPGTGSITEAFF
TGCGCCAGCAGCCCTGGGACAGGTTCCATAACAGAAGCTTTCTTT
>few|14|.|TRBV7-9|TRBJ2-5
CASSLGEPKETQYF
TGTGCCAGCAGCTTAGGGGAGCCAAAAGAGACCCAGTACTTC
>.|19|.|TRBV27|TRBJ1-6
CASSLKGNPQSSYNSPLHF
TGTGCCAGCAGTTTAAAGGGGAATCCTCAAAGCTCCTATAATTCACCCCTCCACTTT
>.|16|TRBD1|TRBV25-1|TRBJ2-6
CASSDTGGAGANVLTF
TGTGCCAGCAGTGACACAGGGGGCGCTGGGGCCAACGTCCTGACTTTC
>few|13|TRBD1|TRBV11-2|TRBJ2-7
CASGHRGQGEQYF
TGTGCCAGCGGCCACAGGGGGCAGGGGGAGCAGTACTTC
>.|14|TRBD1|TRBV7-9|TRBJ2-7
CASSFGQGSGEQYF
TGTGCCAGCAGCTTTGGACAGGGGTCCGGCGAGCAGTACTTC
>few|15|TRBD1|TRBV4-3|TRBJ2-7
CASSHDRQGRYEQYF
TGCGCCAGCAGCCATGACCGACAGGGCCGATACGAGCAGTACTTC
>few|12|.|TRBV4-1|TRBJ1-1
CASSHLNTEAFF
TGCGCCAGCAGCCACCTGAACACTGAAGCTTTCTTT
>.|13|TRBD1|TRBV29-1|TRBJ2-7
CSVAGTGDYEQYF
TGCAGCGTCGCCGGGACAGGGGACTACGAGCAGTACTTC
>.|16|.|TRBV4-1|TRBJ2-5
CASSQDRQGSIETQYF
TGCGCCAGCAGCCAAGATCGTCAGGGGAGTATCGAGACCCAGTACTTC
>few|15|TRBD1|TRBV18|TRBJ2-2
CASSPGQGISGELFF
TGTGCCAGCTCACCGGGACAGGGAATTTCCGGGGAGCTGTTTTTT
>.|16|TRBD2|TRBV7-2|TRBJ2-5
CASSPLPIAGQETQYF
TGTGCCAGCAGCCCGCTACCGATAGCGGGGCAAGAGACCCAGTACTTC
>few|15|.|TRBV5-1|TRBJ2-2
CASSLTTANTGELFF
TGCGCCAGCAGCCTGACTACTGCGAACACCGGGGAGCTGTTTTTT
>.|13|.|TRBV9|TRBJ2-5
CASSLQTGETQYF
TGTGCCAGCAGCCTCCAGACAGGAGAGACCCAGTACTTC
>many|15|.|TRBV15|TRBJ2-3
CATSSRQVGTDTQYF
TGTGCCACCAGCTCGCGACAGGTTGGCACAGATACGCAGTATTTT
>few|17|.|TRBV27|TRBJ1-3
CASSLIGTSGAGNTIYF
TGTGCCAGCAGTCTAATAGGGACATCCGGGGCCGGAAACACCATATATTTT
>few|15|.|TRBV5-1|TRBJ2-2
CASSWTDGNTGELFF
TGCGCCAGCAGCTGGACGGACGGAAACACCGGGGAGCTGTTTTTT
>few|17|TRBD1|TRBV9|TRBJ2-3
CASSVVGQGGGTDTQYF
TGTGCCAGCAGCGTAGTCGGACAGGGGGGAGGCACAGATACGCAGTATTTT
>once|14|TRBD2|TRBV5-6|TRBJ2-3
CASDRGGGTDTQYF
TGTGCCAGCGACCGGGGGGGCGGCACAGATACGCAGTATTTT
>.|14|.|TRBV2|TRBJ1-1
CASSERGPNTEAFF
TGTGCCAGCAGTGAGAGGGGCCCGAACACTGAAGCTTTCTTT
>.|12|.|TRBV6-5|TRBJ1-4
CASSPSGEKLFF
TGTGCCAGCAGCCCAAGTGGGGAAAAACTGTTTTTT
>few|13|.|TRBV6-5|TRBJ1-5
CASRSAGNQPQHF
TGTGCCAGCAGGTCGGCGGGCAATCAGCCCCAGCATTTT
>few|14|.|TRBV15|TRBJ1-5
CATSKGGSNQPQHF
TGTGCCACCAGCAAGGGGGGGAGTAATCAGCCCCAGCATTTT
>.|15|.|TRBV5-1|TRBJ2-3
CASSSRTARTDTQYF
TGCGCCAGCAGCTCCAGGACTGCTCGCACAGATACGCAGTATTTT
>.|15|.|TRBV7-2|TRBJ1-6
CASSPVGAYNSPLHF
TGTGCCAGCAGCCCCGTGGGGGCCTATAATTCACCCCTCCACTTT
>few|15|TRBD1|TRBV18|TRBJ2-2
CASSLLTDRAGELFF
TGTGCCAGCTCACTATTGACCGACAGGGCCGGGGAGCTGTTTTTT
>.|13|TRBD1|TRBV19|TRBJ1-1
CASSINRGTEAFF
TGTGCCAGTAGTATAAACAGGGGCACTGAAGCTTTCTTT
>many|13|.|TRBV2|TRBJ2-3
CASSAELADTQYF
TGTGCCAGCAGTGCTGAACTAGCAGATACGCAGTATTTT
>few|15|TRBD2|TRBV7-6|TRBJ2-3
CASSLAISGNPPQYF
TGTGCCAGCAGCTTAGCGATTAGCGGGAACCCTCCGCAGTATTTT
>.|13|.|TRBV6-5|TRBJ1-1
CASSYSANTEAFF
TGTGCCAGCAGTTACTCTGCTAACACTGAAGCTTTCTTT
>.|12|.|TRBV29-1|TRBJ1-1
CSAKAGNAEAFF
TGCAGCGCCAAGGCCGGGAACGCTGAAGCTTTCTTT
>many|12|.|TRBV2|TRBJ1-1
CASTPGTSEAFF
TGTGCCAGCACGCCAGGGACCTCTGAAGCTTTCTTT
>.|13|.|TRBV30|TRBJ1-6
CAWGPTGSSPLHF
TGTGCCTGGGGGCCTACCGGGAGTTCACCCCTCCACTTT
>few|13|.|TRBV7-9|TRBJ1-2
CASSHASSYGYTF
TGTGCCAGCAGCCACGCTAGCAGCTATGGCTACACCTTC
>.|15|TRBD2|TRBV5-4|TRBJ2-3
CASSLWLRGTDTQYF
TGTGCCAGCAGCTTATGGTTGCGGGGGACAGATACGCAGTATTTT